This passage covers 24 T cell receptor beta chains from one sample sequenced in a study of neoadjuvant anti-PD-1 for oral cavity cancer. Regarding time point: after neoadjuvant nivolumab, at surgical resection. The assay was immunoSEQ multiplex PCR, and TCRdb's table has in-frame clones only and misses some. This table has 14,000 or so clones, roughly 77% appearing once. The sequenced sample was PBMCs, obtained after nivolumab (anti-PD-1) treatment. The receptors here all came from a person between 35 and 79 years old with oral cavity squamous cell carcinoma.

The chain combines TRBV10-3 with TRBJ2-7, with D possibly TRBD1 on 6 matching bases. V gave up 4 bases and J gave up 2 bases, with 9 bases separating them. From germline, CDR1 is ENHRY and CDR2 SYGVKD. The CDR3 runs to 13 residues. The chain's CDR3 is CAISAGTTYEQYF. The DNA for the CDR3 is TGTGCCATCAGTGCCGGGACAACCTACGAGCAGTACTTC.

The V call is TRBV6-4, the J call TRBJ2-3, with TRBD2 identical over 7 bases. CDR3 size: 16 residues. With 4 bases clipped from V and 6 bases from J, the junction kept 13 bases outside the gene matches. Germline V lookup: CDR1 MRHNA, CDR2 SNTAGT. DNA for the CDR3: TGTGCCAGCAGTGCCTCGCTAGCGGACCGGGGGGATACGCAGTATTTT. The encoded protein is CASSASLADRGDTQYF.

J is TRBJ2-1 and V is TRBV14; D could derive from TRBD1 or TRBD2 (6 bases each). This CDR3 spans 16 amino acids. V lost 4 bases to trimming and J lost 5 bases, with 18 bases between them. Germline CDR1 reads SGHDN; CDR2 reads FVKESK. CDR3 amino acids: CASSRKGGLRHNEQFF. The DNA for the CDR3 is TGTGCCAGCAGCCGTAAGGGGGGACTCAGACACAATGAGCAGTTCTTC.

This clone has only a few counts. V usage is TRBV2 and J usage is TRBJ1-2; a possible D gene is TRBD1 (5 bases). The V end lost 7 bases, the J end lost 8 bases, and 14 bases lay between the germline ends. The CDR3 runs to 12 residues. Germline values: CDR1 SNHLY, CDR2 FYNNEI. CDR3: CASTLNRQGYTF. CDR3 sequence (DNA): TGTGCCAGCACGTTAAACCGACAGGGCTACACCTTC.

This clone was seen only a few times. The chain has TRBV2 and TRBJ2-7; maybe TRBD1 (5 bases). The V gene lost 6 bases and the J gene lost 6 bases, with 12 bases spanning the gap. CDR1 is SNHLY and CDR2 is FYNNEI in the germline V gene. The CDR3 contains 12 residues. CDR3 sequence (DNA): TGTGCCAGCAGACCGCAGGGTGGCGAGCAGTACTTC. Translation: CASRPQGGEQYF.

As concerns this clone: Germline is not matched at one junction end, which may reflect a read error. The rearrangement uses TRBV6-1 and TRBJ2-3; D unresolved. The CDR3 spans 12 residues. Germline assignment: CDR1 MNHNS and CDR2 SASEGT. The CDR3, as DNA: TGTGCCAGCAGGGAAGACACAGATACGCAGTATTTT. Translating gives CASREDTDTQYF.

The rearrangement uses TRBV27 and TRBJ1-1, with D possibly matching TRBD1 (5 bases). The germline V gene encodes CDR1 MNHEY and CDR2 SMNVEV (reference sequence). V shed 2 bases and J shed 1 base, with 26 bases lying between them. This CDR3 comprises 20 residues. The CDR3 reads CASSLRPPLPGPGGNTEAFF. The DNA of the CDR3 is TGTGCCAGCAGTTTACGACCACCCTTACCGGGGCCCGGAGGGAACACTGAAGCTTTCTTT.

V gene TRBV19 combines with J gene TRBJ1-5; D not resolved. Trimming removed 2 bases from V and 4 bases from J, with 15 bases in between. The CDR3 sequence is 16 residues long. Germline V gives CDR1 LNHDA, CDR2 SQIVND (reference sequence). The chain's CDR3 is CASSIYSGIRNQPQHF. The CDR3 DNA reads TGTGCCAGTAGTATATACTCGGGCATACGGAATCAGCCCCAGCATTTT.

Only a few counts were recorded for this clone. The CDR3 spells CASSTIQGGFRYEQYF. The CDR3 coding sequence is TGTGCCAGCAGCACCATACAGGGTGGGTTCAGGTACGAGCAGTACTTC. This chain connects TRBV27 to TRBJ2-7, with D possibly TRBD1 on 6 matching bases. The CDR3 is 16 residues long. V was cut by 6 bases and J by 4 bases, with 22 bases left in between. Germline CDR1 MNHEY, CDR2 SMNVEV (reference sequence).

This rearrangement joins TRBV4-2 to TRBJ2-3, with 10 bases aligning to TRBD2. Trimming took 0 bases from V and 0 from J; bases not matched to a gene: 3. CDR3 length: 17 residues. The germline gives CDR1 LGHNA, CDR2 YNFKEQ. The CDR3 region is CASSQEVLAGSTDTQYF. DNA of the CDR3: TGTGCCAGCAGCCAAGAGGTACTAGCGGGAAGCACAGATACGCAGTATTTT.

The chain is built from TRBV7-9 and TRBJ1-2; D might be TRBD1 (5 bases). Germline CDR1 and CDR2: SEHNR and FQNEAQ (reference sequence). V dropped 3 bases and J dropped 4 bases, with 12 bases sitting between them. The CDR3 length is 14 residues. CDR3 region: CASSLPGPSYGYTF. The CDR3 nucleotides are TGTGCCAGCAGCTTGCCGGGACCATCCTATGGCTACACCTTC.

The chain is built from TRBV19 and TRBJ2-3; D is perhaps TRBD2 (7 bases). V lost 5 bases and J lost 5, with 20 bases in between. The CDR3 consists of 16 residues. In germline, CDR1 is LNHDA, CDR2 SQIVND (reference sequence). The CDR3 sequence is CASSLRGRGAGDTQYF. DNA of the CDR3: TGTGCCAGTAGTCTCAGAGGGAGGGGGGCCGGAGATACGCAGTATTTT.

The gene calls are TRBV5-6 and TRBJ2-5; D is unclear. Trimming shortened V by 0 bases and J by 3 bases, and 9 bases separated the two germline ends. The CDR3 is made up of 14 amino acids. The V gene's germline CDR1 is SGHDT and CDR2 YYEEEE. Here the CDR3 reads CASSLALGKETQYF. The CDR3 nucleotides read TGTGCCAGCAGCTTGGCATTAGGGAAAGAGACCCAGTACTTC.

In nucleotides, the CDR3 is TGTGCCAGCAGTTCACAATACCTCGTCTTCCGGGACAGGACCACAGATACGCAGTATTTT. Protein product: CASSSQYLVFRDRTTDTQYF. This chain joins TRBV28 and TRBJ2-3, with 8 bases aligning to TRBD1. This CDR3 is 20 amino acids long. Germline V CDR1 and CDR2: MDHEN, SYDVKM. J was trimmed by 2 bases and V by 4 bases; bases with no gene match: 20.

The chain has TRBV10-2 and TRBJ2-3; 7 bases are shared with TRBD1. V lost 6 bases, J lost 1 base, and 10 bases stayed unmatched. This CDR3 comprises 16 residues. Germline loops: CDR1 WSHSY, CDR2 SAAADI. The CDR3 DNA is TGCGCCAGCAGCCTTCGACAGGGATCGGGCACAGATACGCAGTATTTT. Protein product: CASSLRQGSGTDTQYF.

This clone appeared a few times. The chain uses TRBV18 and TRBJ1-5, with D tentatively TRBD1 (6 bases). The ends were cut back, 3 bases at V and 2 bases at J, with 11 bases in the middle. Germline V lookup: CDR1 KGHSH, CDR2 LQKENI. CDR3 length: 15 amino acids. This CDR3 is CASSPQGWGNQPQHF. CDR3 DNA: TGTGCCAGCTCACCTCAGGGGTGGGGCAATCAGCCCCAGCATTTT.

The V and J genes are TRBV28 and TRBJ1-2; 7 bases match TRBD1. Losses at the gene ends were 7 bases for V and 4 bases for J; bases not matched to a gene: 9. The CDR3 runs to 14 residues. Germline CDR1 is MDHEN and CDR2 is SYDVKM. Here the CDR3 DNA reads TGTGCCAGCATAGGAGGGGGCGCAGGCTATGGCTACACCTTC. Residues: CASIGGGAGYGYTF.

The V call is TRBV9, the J call TRBJ1-1; D might be TRBD1 (6 bases). The V gene lost 4 bases and the J gene lost 9 bases, with 16 bases spanning the gap. Per germline, CDR1 SGDLS and CDR2 YYNGEE. The CDR3 length is 13 residues. The CDR3, as DNA: TGTGCCAGCAGCCTTGGGACAAGCGGTAAAGCTTTCTTT. Protein sequence: CASSLGTSGKAFF.

The rearrangement joins TRBV30 to TRBJ1-1, with D uncertain. The CDR3 is 12 residues long. V lost 2 bases and J 6 bases, leaving 10 bases between the germline ends. In germline, CDR1 is GTSNPN, CDR2 SVGIG (reference sequence). The CDR3 spells CAWSPRTSEAFF. The CDR3 DNA is TGTGCCTGGAGTCCCCGGACTTCTGAAGCTTTCTTT.

The V gene is TRBV9, the J gene TRBJ1-6; D unresolved. Germline CDR1 and CDR2: SGDLS and YYNGEE. The CDR3 sequence is 17 residues long. Trimming took 0 bases from V and 0 from J, leaving 10 bases between them. CDR3 sequence reads: CASSVDDLSSYNSPLHF. The CDR3 DNA follows: TGTGCCAGCAGCGTAGATGACCTCAGCTCCTATAATTCACCCCTCCACTTT. The entire variable domain, with the rest obtained from reference TRBV9 and TRBJ1-6, is as follows: DSGVTQTPKHLITATGQRVTLRCSPRSGDLSVYWYQQSLDQGLQFLIQYYNGEERAKGNILERFSAQQFPDLHSELNLSSLELGDSALYFCASSVDDLSSYNSPLHFGNGTRLTVT.

The V and J genes are TRBV6-1 and TRBJ2-7; 10 bases agree with TRBD1. The J segment lost 4 bases and the V segment lost 4 bases, leaving 10 bases of the junction unmatched. This CDR3 spans 16 amino acids. Per germline, CDR1 MNHNS and CDR2 SASEGT. CDR3 nucleotides: TGTGCCAGCAGTGGGACAGGGGGGGCTAGGTTATACGAGCAGTACTTC. Protein product: CASSGTGGARLYEQYF.

The rearrangement uses TRBV11-1 and TRBJ1-3; a possible D gene is TRBD1 (6 bases). The germline V gene has CDR1 SGHAT and CDR2 FQDESV (reference sequence). The CDR3 is 16 residues long. With 3 bases removed from V and 0 bases from J, the gap between germline ends came to 12 bases. CDR3 sequence: CASSLGGLLSGNTIYF. The CDR3 nucleotides are TGTGCCAGCAGCTTGGGGGGCCTTCTCTCTGGAAACACCATATATTTT.

The chain couples TRBV4-1 to TRBJ2-7; D ambiguous. Looked up from germline, CDR1 is MGHRA and CDR2 is YSYEKL. V lost 3 bases to trimming and J lost 2 bases, with 20 bases between them. CDR3 size: 17 residues. The CDR3 reads CASSQGLTSRLAYEQYF. CDR3 nucleotide sequence: TGCGCCAGCAGCCAGGGCCTAACAAGTCGGTTAGCCTACGAGCAGTACTTC.

This chain connects TRBV5-6 to TRBJ2-6; the match to TRBD2 covers 7 bases. After removal of 4 bases from V and 1 base from J, the junction contained 5 bases not matched to a gene. Germline V gene data show CDR1 as SGHDT and CDR2 as YYEEEE. The length of the CDR3 is 16 residues. This CDR3 is CASSPGRGSGANVLTF. The DNA of the CDR3 is TGTGCCAGCAGCCCTGGGAGGGGATCTGGGGCCAACGTCCTGACTTTC.